These 23 T cell receptor beta chains came from one sample sequenced in a study of cytomegalovirus exposure and HLA in healthy donors. The PCR made use of 60 Vbeta and 13 Jbeta primers. Using immunoSEQ multiplex PCR, the repertoire was profiled, and TCRdb retains in-frame clones only, with some absent. The data show roughly 110,000 clones, with roughly two thirds seen just once and less than 3% held by the top ten. Sequencing was performed on PBMCs. These receptors came from a female donor in good health and CMV-seronegative.

The V call is TRBV7-9, the J call TRBJ2-7; 8 bases line up with TRBD2. The length of the CDR3 is 15 residues. In germline, CDR1 is SEHNR, CDR2 FQNEAQ (reference sequence). V trimming: 3 bases; J trimming: 0 bases; junction bases outside the gene matches: 4. The CDR3, as DNA: TGTGCCAGCAGCTTTAGCGGGGCACGCTCCTACGAGCAGTACTTC. Protein: CASSFSGARSYEQYF.

This chain uses TRBV30 with TRBJ1-2, with 9 bases that match TRBD1. V gave up 5 bases and J gave up 6 bases; unmatched junction bases: 4. CDR3 size: 12 residues. Germline V CDR1 and CDR2: GTSNPN, SVGIG (reference sequence). The CDR3 bases are TGTGCCTGGGAGGACAGGGGAGATGGCTACACCTTC. Translating it yields CAWEDRGDGYTF.

The chain couples TRBV28 to TRBJ2-7; 11 bases are a match to TRBD2. CDR1 and CDR2 from the germline V gene are MDHEN and SYDVKM. This CDR3 has 15 amino acids. Trimming cost V 4 bases and J 5 bases; bases outside gene matches: 7. The CDR3 DNA reads as TGTGCCAGCAGTTCACCGACTAGCGGGATCCACGAGCAGTACTTC. Protein sequence: CASSSPTSGIHEQYF. Complete variable domain (other parts from reference TRBV28 and TRBJ2-7): DVKVTQSSRYLVKRTGEKVFLECVQDMDHENMFWYRQDPGLGLRLIYFSYDVKMKEKGDIPEGYSVSREKKERFSLILESASTNQTSMYLCASSSPTSGIHEQYFGPGTRLTVT.

The chain employs TRBV28 and TRBJ2-2; 8 bases fit TRBD1. CDR1 MDHEN and CDR2 SYDVKM come from the germline V gene. The CDR3 covers 16 residues. With 5 bases clipped from V and 4 bases from J, the junction kept 9 bases outside the gene matches. The CDR3: CASSLIRGTGTGELFF. In DNA form, the CDR3 reads TGTGCCAGCAGTCTCATTAGGGGGACAGGCACCGGGGAGCTGTTTTTT. Drawing the rest from reference TRBV28 and TRBJ2-2, the complete variable domain is DVKVTQSSRYLVKRTGEKVFLECVQDMDHENMFWYRQDPGLGLRLIYFSYDVKMKEKGDIPEGYSVSREKKERFSLILESASTNQTSMYLCASSLIRGTGTGELFFGEGSRLTVL.

The V and J genes are TRBV4-3 and TRBJ2-2; 7 bases map to TRBD2. V gave up 1 base and J gave up 5 bases; unmatched junction bases: 7. The germline V gene has CDR1 LGHNA and CDR2 YSLEER. CDR3 length equals 16 residues. The CDR3 loop reads CASSQAGTIATGELFF. CDR3 bases: TGCGCCAGCAGCCAAGCCGGGACTATTGCTACCGGGGAGCTGTTTTTT.

The rearrangement links TRBV5-4 to TRBJ1-1; D is uncertain. The germline V gene has CDR1 SGHNT and CDR2 YYREEE (reference sequence). This CDR3 has 13 amino acids. V was shortened by 2 bases and J by 1 base, with 6 bases between the two germline ends. The chain's CDR3 is CASSFPKNTEAFF. In DNA, the CDR3 is TGTGCCAGCAGCTTCCCAAAGAACACTGAAGCTTTCTTT.

The J gene is TRBJ2-7, the V gene TRBV7-2, with D perhaps TRBD1 (5 bases). The CDR3 sequence is 15 residues long. Germline loops: CDR1 SGHTA, CDR2 FQGNSA. The germline V and J ends were trimmed by 3 bases and 0 bases, with 12 bases remaining between them. CDR3 region: CASSLGRAYSYEQYF. DNA for the CDR3: TGTGCCAGCAGCTTGGGCAGGGCTTACTCCTACGAGCAGTACTTC.

The V call is TRBV4-3, the J call TRBJ2-2, with D unclear. The V gene lost 0 bases and the J gene lost 6 bases, with 14 bases spanning the gap. Looked up from germline, CDR1 is LGHNA and CDR2 is YSLEER. The CDR3 runs to 16 residues. The DNA of the CDR3 is TGCGCCAGCAGCCAAGATAACGTAGCATCCGCCGGGGAGCTGTTTTTT. Translated, it gives CASSQDNVASAGELFF.

V gene TRBV7-9 combines with J gene TRBJ1-2; D unresolved. CDR1 and CDR2 from the germline V gene are SEHNR and FQNEAQ (reference sequence). CDR3 size: 12 residues. Trimming stripped 5 bases from V and 4 bases from J, with 8 bases between. In DNA form, the CDR3 reads TGTGCCAGCAGCGGGTCGGGCTATGGCTACACCTTC. Its protein is CASSGSGYGYTF.

This clone was seen more than once but under ten times. This chain joins TRBV5-5 and TRBJ2-3, with 7 bases aligning to TRBD1. Trimming took 7 bases from V and 1 from J; bases not matched to a gene: 12. The CDR3 is 16 residues long. Germline-derived CDR1 and CDR2 are SGHKS and YYEKEE (reference sequence). CDR3 DNA sequence: TGTGCCAGCGGGTTGTGGACAACAGGGGGCACAGATACGCAGTATTTT. Encoded protein: CASGLWTTGGTDTQYF. The entire variable domain, with the rest obtained from reference TRBV5-5 and TRBJ2-3, is as follows: DAGVTQSPTHLIKTRGQQVTLRCSPISGHKSVSWYQQVLGQGPQFIFQYYEKEERGRGNFPDRFSARQFPNYSSELNVNALLLGDSALYLCASGLWTTGGTDTQYFGPGTRLTVL.

The rearrangement links TRBV19 to TRBJ2-5; a weak D match, TRBD1 (6 bases). Germline CDR1 reads LNHDA; CDR2 reads SQIVND (reference sequence). Trimming stripped 5 bases from V and 4 bases from J, with 20 bases between. The CDR3 extends over 16 amino acids. CDR3 DNA sequence: TGTGCCAGTAGTGCAAGGGACCCAGGGGATTTAGAGACCCAGTACTTC. Amino acid sequence: CASSARDPGDLETQYF. The full variable domain, completed using reference TRBV19 and TRBJ2-5, is DGGITQSPKYLFRKEGQNVTLSCEQNLNHDAMYWYRQDPGQGLRLIYYSQIVNDFQKGDIAEGYSVSREKKESFPLTVTSAQKNPTAFYLCASSARDPGDLETQYFGPGTRLLVL.

This chain joins TRBV10-3 and TRBJ1-1; no clear D gene. The V end was cut by 6 bases, the J end by 1 base, with 3 bases between. Germline CDR1 reads ENHRY; CDR2 reads SYGVKD. There are 11 residues in the CDR3. The CDR3: CAIRANTEAFF. CDR3 nucleotide sequence: TGTGCCATCAGAGCGAACACTGAAGCTTTCTTT.

The chain is built from TRBV30 and TRBJ2-4; TRBD2 might be the D (5 bases). Trimming shortened V by 5 bases and J by 0 bases, and 11 bases separated the two germline ends. The V gene's germline CDR1 is GTSNPN and CDR2 SVGIG (reference sequence). The CDR3 has 14 amino acids. The chain's CDR3 is CAWRTSGAKNIQYF. CDR3 DNA sequence: TGTGCCTGGCGGACGAGCGGAGCCAAAAACATTCAGTACTTC.

This clone is medium-sized within its sample. The chain joins TRBV6-4 to TRBJ2-3; 8 nucleotides match TRBD2. This CDR3 contains 13 residues. Trimming cost V 5 bases and J 9 bases; bases outside gene matches: 7. CDR1 MRHNA and CDR2 SNTAGT come from the germline V gene. CDR3 sequence (DNA): TGTGCCAGCAGTCCGACTAGCGAGGGGACGCAGTATTTT. Translation: CASSPTSEGTQYF.

This clone was recorded a few times. This chain connects TRBV2 to TRBJ1-2; TRBD1 agrees at 10 bases. Germline CDR1 is SNHLY and CDR2 is FYNNEI. With 6 bases clipped from V and 5 bases from J, the junction kept 9 bases outside the gene matches. This CDR3 comprises 15 residues. The CDR3 nucleotides are TGTGCCAGCAGCGAGACAGGGGGCCTATCTTATGGCTACACCTTC. Translation: CASSETGGLSYGYTF.

The chain employs TRBV21-1 and TRBJ1-2. TRBV21-1 corresponds to a pseudogene. This CDR3 is 14 amino acids long. For the CDR3, the DNA is TGTGCCAGCAGCTTCATGGGGGGGATTGGTGGCTACACCTTC. It encodes CASSFMGGIGGYTF.

J is TRBJ2-7 and V is TRBV5-5, with 8 bases that match TRBD1. CDR1 is SGHKS and CDR2 is YYEKEE in the germline V gene (reference sequence). Germline trimming cut 4 bases from V and 6 bases from J; bases unmatched to any gene: 12. The CDR3 sequence is 15 residues long. The CDR3 loop reads CASSLTGAVVAEQYF. The CDR3 nucleotides read TGTGCCAGCAGCCTGACAGGGGCTGTTGTAGCCGAGCAGTACTTC. Supplemented by reference TRBV5-5 and TRBJ2-7, the full variable domain reads DAGVTQSPTHLIKTRGQQVTLRCSPISGHKSVSWYQQVLGQGPQFIFQYYEKEERGRGNFPDRFSARQFPNYSSELNVNALLLGDSALYLCASSLTGAVVAEQYFGPGTRLTVT.

There are a few counts of this clone. This rearrangement joins TRBV30 to TRBJ2-3; D is perhaps TRBD2 (5 bases). Germline CDR1 GTSNPN, CDR2 SVGIG (reference sequence). This CDR3 contains 13 residues. V gave up 3 bases and J gave up 6 bases, with 13 bases separating them. CDR3 coding DNA: TGTGCCTGGAGGAGAGCGGCTGGGGATACGCAGTATTTT. Its translation is CAWRRAAGDTQYF.

Only a few counts were recorded for this clone. The rearrangement joins TRBV21-1 to TRBJ2-1; TRBD2 was called by the table and not checked on the DNA. TRBV21-1 represents a pseudogene. The CDR3 length is 15 residues. The CDR3 region has the DNA TGTGCCAGCAGCAAGCGGACTAGCGGTGTGAATGAGCAGTTCTTC. Amino acids: CASSKRTSGVNEQFF.

This clone was detected ten times or more. The chain couples TRBV15 to TRBJ1-5, with D unclear. The CDR3 contains 15 residues. Per the germline V gene, CDR1 is LNHNV and CDR2 is YYDKDF (reference sequence). V lost 5 bases and J 2 bases, leaving 13 bases between the germline ends. The DNA of the CDR3 is TGTGCCACCAGCGGTCCGAGCCTGGGCAATCAGCCCCAGCATTTT. Its protein is CATSGPSLGNQPQHF.

The CDR3 loop reads CASSVEGTGVSYGYTF. DNA for the CDR3: TGTGCCAGCAGCGTAGAAGGGACAGGGGTGAGCTATGGCTACACCTTC. J is TRBJ1-2 and V is TRBV9, with 10 bases lining up with TRBD1. Trimming at V came to 0 bases and at J to 4 bases, leaving 6 bases not matched to a gene. From germline, CDR1 is SGDLS and CDR2 YYNGEE. The CDR3 totals 16 residues.

V and J are TRBV19 and TRBJ2-7; TRBD1 aligns across 8 bases. In germline, CDR1 is LNHDA, CDR2 SQIVND (reference sequence). The CDR3 has 15 residues. After removal of 1 base from V and 1 base from J, the junction contained 3 bases not matched to a gene. The CDR3 reads CASSIARTGSYEQYF. The CDR3 DNA follows: TGTGCCAGTAGTATAGCCCGGACAGGGTCCTACGAGCAGTACTTC. Based on the CDR3 plus reference TRBV19 and TRBJ2-7, the full variable domain is DGGITQSPKYLFRKEGQNVTLSCEQNLNHDAMYWYRQDPGQGLRLIYYSQIVNDFQKGDIAEGYSVSREKKESFPLTVTSAQKNPTAFYLCASSIARTGSYEQYFGPGTRLTVT.

This clone was observed a few times. The chain joins TRBV6-5 to TRBJ2-7; TRBD1 matches 9 bases. The CDR3 has 14 amino acids. Germline CDR1 and CDR2: MNHEY and SVGAGI. J lost 3 bases, V lost 5 bases, and 5 bases had no gene match. CDR3 loop: CASSEGTGNYEQYF. Here the CDR3 DNA reads TGTGCCAGCAGTGAAGGGACAGGGAACTACGAGCAGTACTTC.